The 20 T cell receptor beta chains below come from one sample, sequenced in a study of CD8 T cells in ankylosing spondylitis. Points from the study as a whole: Within ankylosing spondylitis blood, a TCR beta motif made up of seven to nine highly homologous variants appeared to be characteristic.

Via MiXCR, TCRdb re-called the 5' RACE reads, giving one row per CDR3 protein. The repertoire holds 200,000 to 250,000 distinct CDR3 sequences, with around 20% as singletons. Antigen specificity for these receptors is unknown. Sequences were obtained from blood, either unsorted or a sorted T cell fraction (not recorded which). These receptors were obtained from a male donor with ankylosing spondylitis.

This clonotype has just a few counts. V usage is TRBV12-3 or TRBV12-4 and J usage is TRBJ1-2; 8 positions match TRBD1. V shed 1 base, J shed 2 bases, and the junction held 0 bases outside the gene matches. CDR3 length: 14 amino acids. CDR3 sequence: CASSLGTGNYGYTF. Here the CDR3 DNA reads TGTGCCAGCAGTTTAGGGACAGGGAACTATGGCTACACCTTC.

This clonotype was picked up a small number of times. The V and J genes are TRBV6-1 and TRBJ2-2, with 7 bases matching TRBD1. Germline V gene sequence: CDR1 MNHNS, CDR2 SASEGT. The length of the CDR3 is 14 residues. Losses at the gene ends were 6 bases for V and 5 bases for J; bases not matched to a gene: 6. The CDR3 reads CASRSQGLTGELFF. The CDR3 DNA reads as TGTGCCAGCAGGTCACAGGGGCTAACCGGGGAGCTGTTTTTT.

V is TRBV7-6 and J is TRBJ2-3; TRBD2 might be the D (6 bases). Germline V gives CDR1 SGHVS, CDR2 FNYEAQ. Trimming stripped 3 bases from V and 0 bases from J, with 10 bases between. The CDR3 contains 15 residues. The CDR3 DNA follows: TGTGCCAGCAGCTTCTCGGGAGCTAGCACAGATACGCAGTATTTT. Its translation: CASSFSGASTDTQYF.

V is TRBV5-6 and J is TRBJ1-1; D not certain. The V gene lost 1 base and the J gene lost 2 bases, with 6 bases spanning the gap. The CDR3 covers 13 residues. The germline V gene encodes CDR1 SGHDT and CDR2 YYEEEE. The CDR3 coding sequence is TGTGCCAGCAGCTTGCAGGATAACACTGAAGCTTTCTTT. Translated: CASSLQDNTEAFF.

This chain links TRBV4-1 with TRBJ2-1; D gene ambiguous. Germline V gene sequence: CDR1 MGHRA, CDR2 YSYEKL. CDR3 length: 14 residues. V was clipped by 1 base and J by 8 bases, with 12 bases between them. CDR3 bases: TGCGCCAGCAGCCAAGCAAAAGGGTGGGATGAGCAGTTCTTC. It specifies CASSQAKGWDEQFF.

In its sample, this clonotype was seen a few times. The gene calls are TRBV7-9 and TRBJ1-1, with D possibly TRBD1 on 6 matching bases. CDR1 and CDR2 from the germline V gene are SEHNR and FQNEAQ (reference sequence). CDR3 length: 15 residues. Trimming removed 2 bases from V and 1 base from J, with 11 bases in between. The CDR3 DNA sequence: TGTGCCAGCAGCTTATCTGAGACAGGGAACACTGAAGCTTTCTTT. It codes for CASSLSETGNTEAFF.

J is TRBJ2-1 and V is TRBV27; 13 positions agree with TRBD2. CDR3 length: 15 residues. Germline V lookup: CDR1 MNHEY, CDR2 SMNVEV (reference sequence). After removal of 7 bases from V and 5 bases from J, the junction contained 5 bases not matched to a gene. In DNA form, the CDR3 reads TGTGCCAGCACTCACGGGACTAGCGGGAACAATGAGCAGTTCTTC. It is translated as CASTHGTSGNNEQFF.

The rearrangement uses TRBV27 and TRBJ2-7; tentatively, D is TRBD2 (5 bases). This CDR3 has 14 residues. V lost 5 bases and J lost 1, with 12 bases in between. Germline assignment: CDR1 MNHEY and CDR2 SMNVEV (reference sequence). The CDR3 reads CASSNLGNSYEQYF. In DNA form, the CDR3 reads TGTGCCAGCAGTAACCTCGGGAATTCCTACGAGCAGTACTTC.

This clonotype came up a few times. The chain couples TRBV5-1 to TRBJ2-1; D not resolved. CDR1 is SGHRS and CDR2 is YFSETQ in the germline V gene. V lost 4 bases, J lost 5 bases, and 16 bases lay in between. This CDR3 is built from 15 residues. This CDR3 reads CASSNDFTHNNEQFF. CDR3 nucleotide sequence: TGCGCCAGCAGCAATGACTTCACTCACAACAATGAGCAGTTCTTC. Complete variable domain (other parts from reference TRBV5-1 and TRBJ2-1): KAGVTQTPRYLIKTRGQQVTLSCSPISGHRSVSWYQQTPGQGLQFLFEYFSETQRNKGNFPGRFSGRQFSNSRSEMNVSTLELGDSALYLCASSNDFTHNNEQFFGPGTRLTVL.

The CDR3 region is CASSQDRLAGVNSLFF. The CDR3 DNA sequence: TGCGCCAGCAGCCAAGATCGACTAGCGGGAGTCAACTCGCTGTTCTTC. The rearrangement joins TRBV4-3 to TRBJ2-1, with 12 bases lining up with TRBD2. The germline V gene has CDR1 LGHNA and CDR2 YSLEER. Unmatched junction bases numbered 12, after V lost 0 bases and J lost 15 bases. The CDR3 loop spans 16 amino acids.

This chain connects TRBV6-5 to TRBJ2-7, with 9 bases fitting TRBD1. With 3 bases clipped from V and 6 bases from J, the junction kept 12 bases outside the gene matches. The CDR3 length is 16 residues. Per the germline V gene, CDR1 is MNHEY and CDR2 is SVGAGI. The CDR3 spells CASSYGGQGSGFEQYF. DNA of the CDR3: TGTGCCAGCAGTTATGGGGGACAGGGCAGTGGGTTCGAGCAGTACTTC.

The J gene is TRBJ2-3, the V gene TRBV6-2 or TRBV6-3; D is uncertain. The CDR3 has 16 residues. Germline V gives CDR1 MNHEY, CDR2 SVGEGT. Trimming removed 7 bases at V and 2 bases at J, with 19 bases between. Here the CDR3 DNA reads TGTGCCAGCACCATGACCTCAGGACGCTACACAGATACGCAGTATTTT. It yields the protein CASTMTSGRYTDTQYF.

The chain carries TRBV9 and TRBJ1-1; 11 bases line up with TRBD1. V shed 0 bases and J 7 bases; nucleotides not matched to a gene: 2. The CDR3 consists of 14 residues. Germline loops: CDR1 SGDLS, CDR2 YYNGEE. The chain's CDR3 is CASSVGGTGGEAFF. CDR3 DNA: TGTGCCAGCAGCGTAGGGGGGACAGGGGGTGAAGCTTTCTTT.

This clonotype has more than one count but fewer than ten. The V gene is TRBV28, the J gene TRBJ2-7, with D uncertain. Germline V lookup: CDR1 MDHEN, CDR2 SYDVKM. Trimming stripped 3 bases from V and 4 bases from J, with 7 bases between. The CDR3 length is 12 residues. CDR3 nucleotides: TGTGCCAGCAGTTTCCCTCTGTACGAGCAGTACTTC. Its translation: CASSFPLYEQYF.

V is TRBV20-1 and J is TRBJ2-7, with no clear D. The CDR3 extends over 11 amino acids. V lost 0 bases and J 3 bases, leaving 3 bases between the germline ends. Per germline, CDR1 DFQATT and CDR2 SNEGSKA (reference sequence). The CDR3 nucleotides are TGCAGTGCTAGAGACATCTACGAGCAGTACTTC. It translates to CSARDIYEQYF.

The V call is TRBV4-1, the J call TRBJ2-3; D ambiguous. In germline, CDR1 is MGHRA, CDR2 YSYEKL. V lost 1 base to trimming and J lost 6 bases, with 5 bases between them. The CDR3 consists of 12 residues. The CDR3 sequence: CASSQVLDTQYF. CDR3 nucleotide sequence: TGCGCCAGCAGCCAAGTGTTGGATACGCAGTATTTT.

This clonotype appeared a few times. The V gene is TRBV28, the J gene TRBJ2-7, with 9 bases that match TRBD1. The ends lost 2 bases at V and 4 bases at J; junction bases unmatched: 9. The CDR3 spans 16 residues. Germline V gene lookup returns CDR1 MDHEN and CDR2 SYDVKM. Here the CDR3 reads CASSLEPGQGVYEQYF. CDR3 nucleotides: TGTGCCAGCAGTTTAGAACCGGGACAGGGAGTTTACGAGCAGTACTTC. The variable domain in full, with the rest retrieved from reference TRBV28 and TRBJ2-7, is DVKVTQSSRYLVKRTGEKVFLECVQDMDHENMFWYRQDPGLGLRLIYFSYDVKMKEKGDIPEGYSVSREKKERFSLILESASTNQTSMYLCASSLEPGQGVYEQYFGPGTRLTVT.

This clonotype occurred a few times. The chain has TRBV20-1 and TRBJ2-5; weak D call: TRBD2 (5 bases). The CDR3 loop spans 15 amino acids. Trimming removed 0 bases at V and 5 bases at J, with 16 bases between. Germline values: CDR1 DFQATT, CDR2 SNEGSKA (reference sequence). The CDR3 DNA sequence: TGCAGTGCTAGAGATCTAATGGGCCCGGGGGAGACCCAGTACTTC. The encoded protein is CSARDLMGPGETQYF.

J is TRBJ2-7 and V is TRBV27; D not resolved. The CDR3 sequence is 13 residues long. Germline loops: CDR1 MNHEY, CDR2 SMNVEV (reference sequence). V was shortened by 3 bases and J by 5 bases, with 11 bases between the two germline ends. In DNA, the CDR3 is TGTGCCAGCAGTTTGGGCATCCTCCACGAGCAGTACTTC. Translation: CASSLGILHEQYF.

This clonotype came up once. The gene calls are TRBV6-2 or TRBV6-3 and TRBJ2-7; D may correspond to TRBD1 or TRBD2 (5 bases each). V lost 2 bases and J lost 4, with 18 bases in between. CDR3 length: 16 residues. CDR1 is MNHEY, CDR2 SVGEGT, per germline. The CDR3 DNA follows: TGTGCCAGCAGTTACCCCGCGGAAGTTTGGGGGTACGAGCAGTACTTC. This codes for CASSYPAEVWGYEQYF.